These 32 T cell receptor beta chains originate from one sample sequenced in a study of CD8 T cells in ankylosing spondylitis. Via MiXCR, TCRdb re-called the 5' RACE reads, giving one row per CDR3 protein. The table lists roughly 180,000 distinct CDR3 sequences, 9.5% to 15% of them singletons. The sequenced sample was blood, either unsorted or a sorted T cell fraction (not recorded which). The receptors come from a male donor with ankylosing spondylitis or in good health (not recorded which).

This clonotype came up a few times. The chain uses TRBV7-8 and TRBJ2-1; 7 nucleotides align to TRBD2. The V gene end was trimmed by 5 bases and the J gene end by 3 bases; junction bases not matched to a gene: 7. The CDR3 spans 15 residues. Per the germline V gene, CDR1 is SGHVS and CDR2 is FQNEAQ. The CDR3 spells CASSQLAASYNEQFF. The DNA for the CDR3 is TGTGCCAGCAGCCAGCTAGCGGCCAGCTACAATGAGCAGTTCTTC.

The chain couples TRBV27 to TRBJ2-1; either TRBD1 or TRBD2 may fit D (5 bases each). V was clipped by 3 bases and J by 10 bases, with 13 bases between them. The CDR3 is 13 amino acids. Germline CDR1 and CDR2: MNHEY and SMNVEV (reference sequence). DNA of the CDR3: TGTGCCAGCAGTTTTATCGGGGCCGGCGAGCAGTTCTTC. This codes for CASSFIGAGEQFF.

The rearrangement joins TRBV6-4 to TRBJ2-7, with 7 nucleotides matching TRBD1. CDR3 length: 13 amino acids. Germline V gene lookup returns CDR1 MRHNA and CDR2 SNTAGT. Trimming cost V 11 bases and J 6 bases; bases outside gene matches: 13. In nucleotides, the CDR3 is TGTGCCGCAACCGGGACAGCGGTCGGCGAGCAGTACTTC. Protein product: CAATGTAVGEQYF.

The V gene is TRBV12-5, the J gene TRBJ1-1; TRBD1 is a possible D gene (5 bases). Germline V gene sequence: CDR1 LGHNT, CDR2 FRNRAP. Trimming pared 7 bases from V and 1 base from J, leaving 13 bases between. CDR3 size: 14 residues. The CDR3 DNA reads as TGTGCTAGTGCCCCCGGGACGGCGAACACTGAAGCTTTCTTT. It specifies CASAPGTANTEAFF.

There are a few counts of this clonotype. The gene calls are TRBV19 and TRBJ2-3; D is possibly TRBD2 (5 bases). The germline gives CDR1 LNHDA, CDR2 SQIVND (reference sequence). The CDR3 consists of 11 residues. V lost 10 bases and J 8 bases, leaving 13 bases between the germline ends. The CDR3 DNA follows: TGTGCCACCACCTACGCGGGTACGCAGTATTTT. This translates into CATTYAGTQYF.

The gene calls are TRBV7-2 and TRBJ1-1; D is undetermined. Germline CDR1 is SGHTA and CDR2 is FQGNSA. Trimming took off 6 bases at V and 1 base at J, with 9 bases between the two ends. The CDR3 covers 13 residues. CDR3 sequence reads: CASRTWGNTEAFF. CDR3 nucleotide sequence: TGTGCCAGCAGAACTTGGGGGAACACTGAAGCTTTCTTT.

The chain is built from TRBV29-1 and TRBJ2-1; D perhaps matches TRBD2 (6 bases). The germline V gene encodes CDR1 SQVTM and CDR2 ANQGSEA. The CDR3 totals 14 residues. V lost 2 bases to trimming and J lost 7 bases, with 15 bases between them. CDR3 nucleotides: TGCAGCGTTGAATTGGCGGGGTCGGGGAATGAGCAGTTCTTC. This gives the protein CSVELAGSGNEQFF.

The chain employs TRBV11-2 and TRBJ2-3, with D maybe TRBD1 (6 bases). The CDR3 has 15 residues. Germline V gene sequence: CDR1 SGHAT, CDR2 FQNNGV. The germline V and J ends were trimmed by 5 bases and 5 bases, with 17 bases remaining between them. The CDR3 spells CASSLLGGGIDTQYF. In DNA form, the CDR3 reads TGTGCCAGCAGCCTTCTTGGGGGCGGAATAGATACGCAGTATTTT. Full variable domain (rest looked up from reference TRBV11-2 and TRBJ2-3): EAGVAQSPRYKIIEKRQSVAFWCNPISGHATLYWYQQILGQGPKLLIQFQNNGVVDDSQLPKDRFSAERLKGVDSTLKIQPAKLEDSAVYLCASSLLGGGIDTQYFGPGTRLTVL.

This clonotype was detected a few times. The chain is built from TRBV7-6 and TRBJ2-7; D unclear. This CDR3 comprises 13 residues. Germline V lookup: CDR1 SGHVS, CDR2 FNYEAQ. V dropped 3 bases and J dropped 3 bases, with 9 bases sitting between them. The CDR3 region has the DNA TGTGCCAGCAGCTTCTCATATGGCTACGAGCAGTACTTC. This translates into CASSFSYGYEQYF.

The J gene is TRBJ2-1, the V gene TRBV13, with 7 bases matching TRBD2. CDR3 length: 16 residues. The V gene's germline CDR1 is PRHDT and CDR2 FYEKMQ (reference sequence). J lost 4 bases, V lost 5 bases, and 11 bases had no gene match. The CDR3 DNA reads as TGTGCCAGCAGCACCGAGTGGAGCGGGAAGTACAATGAGCAGTTCTTC. Amino acid sequence: CASSTEWSGKYNEQFF.

The chain couples TRBV27 to TRBJ2-1, with 13 bases fitting TRBD2. The CDR3 extends over 18 amino acids. The germline V gene encodes CDR1 MNHEY and CDR2 SMNVEV (reference sequence). The J segment lost 2 bases and the V segment lost 0 bases, leaving 4 bases of the junction unmatched. This chain's CDR3 is CASSLSGLAGSPYNEQFF. CDR3 DNA: TGTGCCAGCAGTTTATCGGGACTAGCGGGATCCCCCTACAATGAGCAGTTCTTC.

This chain joins TRBV29-1 and TRBJ1-2, with TRBD1 identical over 10 bases. The junction had 4 bases not matched to a gene; V was cut back by 6 bases and J by 3 bases. There are 13 residues in the CDR3. Germline CDR1 and CDR2: SQVTM and ANQGSEA. CDR3 sequence: CSVTGGSDYGYTF. As DNA, the CDR3 is TGCAGCGTGACAGGGGGCTCGGACTATGGCTACACCTTC. Full variable domain (remainder filled in from reference TRBV29-1 and TRBJ1-2): SAVISQKPSRDICQRGTSLTIQCQVDSQVTMMFWYRQQPGQSLTLIATANQGSEATYESGFVIDKFPISRPNLTFSTLTVSNMSPEDSSIYLCSVTGGSDYGYTFGSGTRLTVV.

This clonotype has just a few counts. The genes are TRBV20-1 and TRBJ1-1, with 9 bases matching TRBD1. Germline V CDR1 and CDR2: DFQATT, SNEGSKA (reference sequence). CDR3 length: 16 residues. J was trimmed by 5 bases and V by 6 bases; bases with no gene match: 16. CDR3 sequence reads: CSAGRDRVYSVTEAFF. The CDR3 DNA sequence: TGCAGTGCAGGGCGGGACAGGGTTTACTCTGTGACTGAAGCTTTCTTT.

The V call is TRBV6-1, the J call TRBJ2-1; the D gene is possibly TRBD2 (6 bases). CDR1 is MNHNS and CDR2 is SASEGT in the germline V gene. The CDR3 is 15 residues long. Trimming stripped 6 bases from V and 5 bases from J, with 17 bases between. CDR3 nucleotide sequence: TGTGCCAGCAGCCTGGGCGGGGACGGCAACAATGAGCAGTTCTTC. Its protein is CASSLGGDGNNEQFF.

At least ten counts were recorded for this clonotype. V usage is TRBV5-1 and J usage is TRBJ1-3; D gene uncertain. V lost 4 bases and J 0 bases, leaving 14 bases between the germline ends. Looked up from germline, CDR1 is SGHRS and CDR2 is YFSETQ. The length of the CDR3 is 16 residues. The CDR3 region has the DNA TGCGCCAGCAGCGACGGGAGGGCATCCTCTGGAAACACCATATATTTT. Translating it yields CASSDGRASSGNTIYF. The complete variable domain, with remaining parts taken from reference TRBV5-1 and TRBJ1-3, reads KAGVTQTPRYLIKTRGQQVTLSCSPISGHRSVSWYQQTPGQGLQFLFEYFSETQRNKGNFPGRFSGRQFSNSRSEMNVSTLELGDSALYLCASSDGRASSGNTIYFGEGSWLTVV.

This clonotype was seen a handful of times. One end of the junction is discordant with germline, which a read error may explain. V gene TRBV29-1 combines with J gene TRBJ2-1, with D maybe TRBD2 (7 bases). Germline-derived CDR1 and CDR2 are SQVTM and ANQGSEA. The CDR3 contains 13 residues. The chain's CDR3 is CSGRGGSSNEQFF. The CDR3 DNA sequence: TGCAGCGGGAGGGGGGGATCCTCCAATGAGCAGTTCTTC.

The chain is built from TRBV20-1 and TRBJ2-3; 11 bases match TRBD2. The CDR3 runs 18 residues. J lost 0 bases, V lost 3 bases, and 11 bases had no gene match. The V gene's germline CDR1 is DFQATT and CDR2 SNEGSKA (reference sequence). The CDR3 region has the DNA TGCAGTGCTAGGCCATTAGCGGGAGGGCCACGTAGCACAGATACGCAGTATTTT. Translated: CSARPLAGGPRSTDTQYF.

The chain has TRBV2 and TRBJ2-7; 8 bases are a match to TRBD1. Germline CDR1 SNHLY, CDR2 FYNNEI. The length of the CDR3 is 12 residues. Trimming at V came to 9 bases and at J to 4 bases, leaving 5 bases not matched to a gene. CDR3 region: CARGQAQYEQYF. In nucleotides, the CDR3 is TGTGCCAGGGGACAGGCTCAGTACGAGCAGTACTTC.

The V and J genes are TRBV5-1 and TRBJ2-5; D gene ambiguous. The length of the CDR3 is 15 residues. Germline loops: CDR1 SGHRS, CDR2 YFSETQ. Trimming stripped 0 bases from V and 1 base from J, with 10 bases between. For the CDR3, the DNA is TGCGCCAGCAGCTTGGCCTGTTGCGGCCAAGAGACCCAGTACTTC. It translates to CASSLACCGQETQYF.

This clonotype was seen at least ten times. The chain recombines TRBV6-1 with TRBJ2-3; 9 nucleotides align to TRBD2. Germline loops: CDR1 MNHNS, CDR2 SASEGT. With 2 bases clipped from V and 0 bases from J, the junction kept 0 bases outside the gene matches. There are 15 residues in the CDR3. The CDR3 DNA follows: TGTGCCAGCAGTGAACTAGCGGGGAGCACAGATACGCAGTATTTT. Protein product: CASSELAGSTDTQYF.

This clonotype is classed as medium-sized. The V and J genes are TRBV6-6 and TRBJ2-3, with a possible D match to TRBD2 (5 bases). Germline CDR1 MNHNY, CDR2 SVGAGI (reference sequence). This CDR3 is 15 amino acids long. Deletions cut 6 bases from V and 6 bases from J, with 19 bases between. Written as DNA, the CDR3 is TGTGCCAGCAGACCCAACCCGGGAAACACCGATACGCAGTATTTT. It is translated as CASRPNPGNTDTQYF.

The gene calls are TRBV30 and TRBJ1-2; D is unclear. Between the trimmed V and J ends, which lost 1 base and 2 bases, there was a span of 8 bases. This CDR3 region has 13 residues. The germline V gene has CDR1 GTSNPN and CDR2 SVGIG (reference sequence). The CDR3 sequence is CAWSGDANYGYTF. DNA for the CDR3: TGTGCCTGGAGTGGAGATGCGAACTATGGCTACACCTTC.

Only a few counts were recorded for this clonotype. The V gene is TRBV4-1, the J gene TRBJ2-7; 7 bases map to TRBD1. There are 15 residues in the CDR3. Germline V CDR1 and CDR2: MGHRA, YSYEKL. J gave up 6 bases and V 0 bases, and 8 bases lay outside the gene matches. The CDR3: CASSQETGISTEQYF. CDR3 bases: TGCGCCAGCAGCCAAGAGACAGGGATTTCCACCGAGCAGTACTTC.

V and J are TRBV12-3 or TRBV12-4 and TRBJ2-5; D is undetermined. CDR3 size: 15 residues. Trimming removed 2 bases from V and 2 bases from J, with 12 bases in between. Here the CDR3 reads CASSLHPVNQETQYF. CDR3 sequence (DNA): TGTGCCAGCAGTTTACATCCGGTAAATCAAGAGACCCAGTACTTC.

This clonotype came up many times. The chain employs TRBV12-5 and TRBJ1-1; no definite D call. V gave up 4 bases and J gave up 5 bases, with 14 bases separating them. Germline-derived CDR1 and CDR2 are LGHNT and FRNRAP. CDR3 length equals 14 residues. CDR3 DNA: TGTGCTAGTGGTTCCCTCCTTCGGGAGACTGAAGCTTTCTTT. Amino acids: CASGSLLRETEAFF.

The chain uses TRBV4-2 and TRBJ1-1, with a possible D match to TRBD1 (5 bases). Germline V CDR1 and CDR2: LGHNA, YNFKEQ. The CDR3 contains 16 residues. Deletions cut 0 bases from V and 0 bases from J, with 11 bases between. In nucleotides, the CDR3 is TGTGCCAGCAGCCAAGATCCAGCAGGGCTGAACACTGAAGCTTTCTTT. As protein: CASSQDPAGLNTEAFF.

The rearrangement uses TRBV25-1 and TRBJ1-1, with D perhaps TRBD1 (6 bases). CDR3 length: 16 amino acids. Per germline, CDR1 MGHDK and CDR2 SYGVNS. With 2 bases removed from V and 1 base from J, the gap between germline ends came to 14 bases. This CDR3 reads CASSEQRQAGNTEAFF. Here the CDR3 DNA reads TGTGCCAGCAGTGAACAGAGACAGGCCGGGAACACTGAAGCTTTCTTT. The full variable domain, completed using reference TRBV25-1 and TRBJ1-1, is EADIYQTPRYLVIGTGKKITLECSQTMGHDKMYWYQQDPGMELHLIHYSYGVNSTEKGDLSSESTVSRIRTEHFPLTLESARPSHTSQYLCASSEQRQAGNTEAFFGQGTRLTVV.

The chain joins TRBV11-2 to TRBJ2-3; 8 nucleotides line up with TRBD2. Trimming removed 5 bases from V and 4 bases from J; junction bases left unmatched: 20. There are 19 residues in the CDR3. Germline V gene lookup returns CDR1 SGHAT and CDR2 FQNNGV. The CDR3 spells CASSPYFGGGSIEADTQYF. In DNA form, the CDR3 reads TGTGCCAGCAGCCCTTACTTTGGCGGGGGGTCCATAGAGGCAGATACGCAGTATTTT.

The genes are TRBV18 and TRBJ2-7; D remains ambiguous. The CDR3 has 17 residues. The germline CDR1 and CDR2 sequences are KGHSH and LQKENI. The germline V and J ends were trimmed by 6 bases and 0 bases, with 21 bases remaining between them. CDR3: CASSFPPGLTLSYEQYF. As DNA, the CDR3 is TGTGCCAGCTCGTTCCCCCCAGGCCTGACCCTCTCCTACGAGCAGTACTTC.

At least ten counts were recorded for this clonotype. This sequence joins TRBV29-1 and TRBJ2-7; TRBD1 matches at 12 bases. Looked up from germline, CDR1 is SQVTM and CDR2 is ANQGSEA. This CDR3 is built from 13 residues. V trimming: 6 bases; J trimming: 5 bases; junction bases outside the gene matches: 5. CDR3 in amino acids: CSVTGTGGHEQYF. CDR3 in DNA: TGCAGCGTAACCGGGACAGGGGGCCACGAGCAGTACTTC.

The chain couples TRBV7-9 to TRBJ2-7, with D possibly being TRBD1 (6 bases). CDR3 size: 14 residues. V lost 5 bases and J 2 bases, leaving 13 bases between the germline ends. CDR1 and CDR2 (germline): SEHNR, FQNEAQ (reference sequence). The CDR3 sequence is CASSLGQRTYEQYF. In nucleotides, the CDR3 is TGTGCCAGCAGCCTAGGACAGAGAACCTACGAGCAGTACTTC. Complete variable domain (other parts from reference TRBV7-9 and TRBJ2-7): DTGVSQNPRHKITKRGQNVTFRCDPISEHNRLYWYRQTLGQGPEFLTYFQNEAQLEKSRLLSDRFSAERPKGSFSTLEIQRTEQGDSAMYLCASSLGQRTYEQYFGPGTRLTVT.

The chain carries TRBV5-1 and TRBJ1-2, with 7 bases aligning to TRBD1. CDR1 and CDR2 (germline): SGHRS, YFSETQ. The V gene end was trimmed by 0 bases and the J gene end by 6 bases; junction bases not matched to a gene: 5. This CDR3 region has 14 residues. CDR3 nucleotide sequence: TGCGCCAGCAGCTTGGAACAGGGGATCGATGGCTACACCTTC. It yields the protein CASSLEQGIDGYTF.